The text below deals with one T cell receptor beta chain. Libraries were prepared by immunoSEQ multiplex PCR; TCRdb keeps only in-frame clonotypes and omits some of them. This sample has fewer than 250,000 clones, with roughly 87% found just once. V lost 10 bases and J lost 8; bases outside the gene matches: 19. The V gene's germline CDR1 is MNHEY and CDR2 SVGAGI. The CDR3 has 15 amino acids. The sample comes from a study of blood T cell repertoires in COVID-19. This chain connects TRBV6-5 to TRBJ1-2; 7 nucleotides align to TRBD1. Input material: PBMCs or T cells enriched from blood (not recorded which). This TCR was recovered from a woman aged 25 to 39 with acute COVID-19. In nucleotides, the CDR3 is TGTGCCACCCAGCCTTCGTGGGACAGAGGTAGGGGCTACACCTTC. It encodes CATQPSWDRGRGYTF.